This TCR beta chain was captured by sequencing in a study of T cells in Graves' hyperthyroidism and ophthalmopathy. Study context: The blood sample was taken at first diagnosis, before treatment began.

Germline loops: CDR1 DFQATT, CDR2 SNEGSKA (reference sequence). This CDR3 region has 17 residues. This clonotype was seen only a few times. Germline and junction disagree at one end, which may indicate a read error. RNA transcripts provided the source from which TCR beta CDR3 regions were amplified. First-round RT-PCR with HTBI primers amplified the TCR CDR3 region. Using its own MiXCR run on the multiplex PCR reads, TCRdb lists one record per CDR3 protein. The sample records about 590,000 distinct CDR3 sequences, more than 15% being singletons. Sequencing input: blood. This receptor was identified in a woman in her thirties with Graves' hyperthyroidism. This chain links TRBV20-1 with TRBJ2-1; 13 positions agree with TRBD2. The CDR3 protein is CSTSGRAYLSSYNEQFF. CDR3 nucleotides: TGCAGTACTAGCGGGAGGGCCTATCTTAGCTCCTACAATGAGCAGTTCTTC.